Listed here are 13 T cell receptor beta chains from one sample, sequenced in a study of T cells in localized non-small cell lung cancer (dated by TCRdb to 2018 to 2020). The method was the immunoSEQ multiplex PCR assay. TCRdb obtained this table from immuneACCESS and retained in-frame rearrangements with V and J assigned. These tables miss some clones; where compared with another copy, unresolved V genes account for less than half of the shortfall, and the remainder is unexplained. The sample table contains more than 15,000 clones; only one count was recorded for around 90% of them. Around 2.9% of the sample is held by the ten biggest clonotypes. This specimen was peripheral blood, taken before any cancer treatment. Receptor source: a woman aged 40-69 years with stage I lung adenocarcinoma.

The CDR3 spells CASSQPRGQGYGYTF. In DNA, the CDR3 is TGTGCCAGCAGTCAACCGCGAGGACAGGGCTATGGCTACACCTTC. This chain links TRBV6-1 with TRBJ1-2; 8 bases agree with TRBD1. Trimming cost V 5 bases and J 4 bases; bases outside gene matches: 9. This CDR3 contains 15 residues. Per germline, CDR1 MNHNS and CDR2 SASEGT.

The V and J genes are TRBV7-8 and TRBJ1-2; 7 positions match TRBD1. This CDR3 spans 18 amino acids. Germline CDR1 is SGHVS and CDR2 is FQNEAQ. J lost 8 bases, V lost 4 bases, and 22 bases had no gene match. CDR3 DNA sequence: TGTGCCAGCAGCTCCCGTACGATAGGAGGGGGCAGTGCAAAAGGCTACACCTTC. It translates to CASSSRTIGGGSAKGYTF.

V usage is TRBV7-2 and J usage is TRBJ2-3; D is perhaps TRBD1 (5 bases). This CDR3 region has 15 residues. V was clipped by 5 bases and J by 0 bases, with 12 bases between them. CDR1 and CDR2 (germline): SGHTA, FQGNSA. The CDR3 region is CASSRRAGSTDTQYF. CDR3 coding DNA: TGTGCCAGCAGCCGAAGGGCAGGGAGCACAGATACGCAGTATTTT.

The chain has TRBV7-8 and TRBJ1-1; TRBD1 is a possible D gene (5 bases). Germline values: CDR1 SGHVS, CDR2 FQNEAQ. The V and J ends lost 1 base and 6 bases respectively, with 15 bases between them. The CDR3 length is 15 residues. CDR3 nucleotides: TGTGCCAGCAGCTTAGTCTCAGGGCTTAGGTCTGAAGCTTTCTTT. This codes for CASSLVSGLRSEAFF.

The chain has TRBV5-6 and TRBJ2-1; TRBD2 matches at 12 bases. The junction had 11 bases not matched to a gene; V was cut back by 4 bases and J by 6 bases. This CDR3 spans 17 amino acids. Germline-derived CDR1 and CDR2 are SGHDT and YYEEEE. The CDR3 loop is CASSLRLAGAGLNEQFF. Written as DNA, the CDR3 is TGTGCCAGCAGCCTCCGACTAGCGGGAGCGGGGCTCAATGAGCAGTTCTTC.

V gene TRBV28 combines with J gene TRBJ2-6, with D maybe TRBD2 (6 bases). The germline CDR1 and CDR2 sequences are MDHEN and SYDVKM. The germline V and J ends were trimmed by 8 bases and 0 bases, with 14 bases remaining between them. The CDR3 totals 16 residues. The CDR3 sequence is CASEEGPSSGANVLTF. The CDR3, as DNA: TGTGCCAGCGAGGAGGGGCCAAGCTCTGGGGCCAACGTCCTGACTTTC.

The rearrangement joins TRBV28 to TRBJ1-2; 7 bases agree with TRBD1. The CDR3 consists of 15 residues. Per the germline V gene, CDR1 is MDHEN and CDR2 is SYDVKM. Trimming at V came to 6 bases and at J to 1 base, leaving 8 bases not matched to a gene. This CDR3 reads CASSAPGQYNYGYTF. The CDR3 bases are TGTGCCAGCAGCGCACCGGGACAGTATAACTATGGCTACACCTTC.

The chain couples TRBV11-3 to TRBJ2-1; D is possibly TRBD2 (6 bases). CDR1 is SGHNT, CDR2 YENEEA, per germline. The CDR3 covers 15 residues. Trimming left V 1 base short and J 2 bases short, with 9 bases between. In DNA, the CDR3 is TGTGCCAGCAGCTTAGCCGGGAGTGCCTACAATGAGCAGTTCTTC. Translated: CASSLAGSAYNEQFF.

This chain links TRBV5-1 with TRBJ2-7; D gene uncertain. Between the trimmed V and J ends, which lost 3 bases and 0 bases, there was a span of 10 bases. CDR1 is SGHRS, CDR2 YFSETQ, per germline. The CDR3 runs to 14 residues. The CDR3 sequence: CASSSTASSYEQYF. Written as DNA, the CDR3 is TGCGCCAGCAGCTCAACGGCCAGCTCCTACGAGCAGTACTTC.

CDR3 amino acids: CASSLRGLRAGSTDTQYF. In DNA form, the CDR3 reads TGTGCCAGCAGCTTAAGGGGCCTAAGAGCGGGAAGCACAGATACGCAGTATTTT. This chain joins TRBV7-2 and TRBJ2-3, with 7 nucleotides matching TRBD2. Germline V CDR1 and CDR2: SGHTA, FQGNSA. There are 18 residues in the CDR3. After removal of 2 bases from V and 0 bases from J, the junction contained 11 bases not matched to a gene.

The chain has TRBV4-2 and TRBJ2-5; D gene unclear. The CDR3 extends over 15 amino acids. Trimming stripped 0 bases from V and 5 bases from J, with 13 bases between. Germline CDR1 and CDR2: LGHNA and YNFKEQ. CDR3 nucleotide sequence: TGTGCCAGCAGCCAAGAAGACTCTATAGGGGAGACCCAGTACTTC. Encoded protein: CASSQEDSIGETQYF.

The chain carries TRBV20-1 and TRBJ1-1; D is ambiguous. The CDR3 spans 10 residues. CDR1 is DFQATT, CDR2 SNEGSKA, per germline (reference sequence). Trimming took off 2 bases at V and 6 bases at J, with 4 bases between the two ends. CDR3 DNA: TGCAGTGCTAGAATCGCTGAAGCTTTCTTT. Translated, it gives CSARIAEAFF.

The CDR3 loop is CASSQAHGGHGYTF. The CDR3 DNA is TGTGCCAGCAGCCAAGCCCATGGGGGACATGGCTACACCTTC. V is TRBV14 and J is TRBJ1-2; D perhaps matches TRBD1 (5 bases). The CDR3 is 14 amino acids. Germline V CDR1 and CDR2: SGHDN, FVKESK. Trimming left V 1 base short and J 6 bases short, with 12 bases between.